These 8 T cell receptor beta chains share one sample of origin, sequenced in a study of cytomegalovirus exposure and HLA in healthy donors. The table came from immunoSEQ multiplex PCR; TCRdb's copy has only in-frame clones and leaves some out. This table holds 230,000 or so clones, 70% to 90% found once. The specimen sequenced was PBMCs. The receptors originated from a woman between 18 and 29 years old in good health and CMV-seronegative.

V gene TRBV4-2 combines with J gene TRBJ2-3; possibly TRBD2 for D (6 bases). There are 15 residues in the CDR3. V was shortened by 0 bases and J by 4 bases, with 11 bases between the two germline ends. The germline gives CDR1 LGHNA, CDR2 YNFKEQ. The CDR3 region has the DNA TGTGCCAGCAGCCAAGATATGCCTAGCGCAGATACGCAGTATTTT. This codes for CASSQDMPSADTQYF.

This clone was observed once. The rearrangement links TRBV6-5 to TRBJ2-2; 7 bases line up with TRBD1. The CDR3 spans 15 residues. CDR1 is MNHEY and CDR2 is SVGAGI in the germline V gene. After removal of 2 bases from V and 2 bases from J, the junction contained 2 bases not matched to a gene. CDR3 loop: CASSYAGGNTGELFF. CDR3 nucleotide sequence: TGTGCCAGCAGTTACGCAGGGGGTAACACCGGGGAGCTGTTTTTT.

DNA for the CDR3: TGTGCCAGCAGCCAACGAACAGGGGGCCATGGCTACACCTTC. Protein sequence: CASSQRTGGHGYTF. The V gene is TRBV11-2, the J gene TRBJ1-2; 9 nucleotides line up with TRBD1. This CDR3 has 14 amino acids. The ends lost 5 bases at V and 6 bases at J; junction bases unmatched: 7. CDR1 and CDR2 from the germline V gene are SGHAT and FQNNGV.

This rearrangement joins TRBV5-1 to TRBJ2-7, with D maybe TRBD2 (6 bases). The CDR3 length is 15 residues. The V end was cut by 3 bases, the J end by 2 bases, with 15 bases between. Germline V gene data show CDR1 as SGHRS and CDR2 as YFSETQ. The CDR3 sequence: CASSSAGMDAYEQYF. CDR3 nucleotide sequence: TGCGCCAGCAGCTCAGCGGGTATGGATGCCTACGAGCAGTACTTC.

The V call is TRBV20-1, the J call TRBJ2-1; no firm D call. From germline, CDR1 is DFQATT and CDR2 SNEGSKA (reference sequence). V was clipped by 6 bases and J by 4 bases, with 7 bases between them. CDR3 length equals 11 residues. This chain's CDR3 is CSASSYNEQFF. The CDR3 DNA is TGCAGTGCCTCCTCTTACAATGAGCAGTTCTTC.

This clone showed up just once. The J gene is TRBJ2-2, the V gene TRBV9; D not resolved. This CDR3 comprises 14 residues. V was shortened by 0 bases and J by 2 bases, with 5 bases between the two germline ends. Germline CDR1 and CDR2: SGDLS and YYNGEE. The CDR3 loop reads CASSVGGNTGELFF. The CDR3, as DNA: TGTGCCAGCAGCGTAGGAGGTAACACCGGGGAGCTGTTTTTT.

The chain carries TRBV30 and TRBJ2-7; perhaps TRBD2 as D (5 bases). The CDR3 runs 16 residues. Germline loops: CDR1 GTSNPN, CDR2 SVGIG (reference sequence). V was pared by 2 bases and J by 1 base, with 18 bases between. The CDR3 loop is CAWSLRIAKGSYEQYF. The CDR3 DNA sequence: TGTGCCTGGAGTCTCCGGATAGCGAAAGGTTCCTACGAGCAGTACTTC.

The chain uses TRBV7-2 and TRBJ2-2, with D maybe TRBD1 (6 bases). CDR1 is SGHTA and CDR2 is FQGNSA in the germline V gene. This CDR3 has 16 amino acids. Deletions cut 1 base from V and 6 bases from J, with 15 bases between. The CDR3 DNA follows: TGTGCCAGCAGCTTAGGCTTCAGGGGAGAGGCCGGGGAGCTGTTTTTT. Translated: CASSLGFRGEAGELFF.